This TCR beta chain was sequenced for a study of a mutant IDH1 vaccine in newly diagnosed glioma. At the level of the study: Patients received vaccination from 4-6 weeks after radiotherapy alone, or with temozolomide cycles.

Sequencing used immunoSEQ multiplex PCR; TCRdb keeps in-frame clones, though not all of them. The sample shows about 56,000 clones, roughly 76% of them seen only once. The time point here: week 47, end of study. The content of each vaccine dose was 300 ug of mutant IDH1 20-mer peptide, and topical imiquimod accompanied it. The donor cohort comprised cases of new WHO grade 3 or 4 IDH1-mutant, ATRX-lost astrocytoma. With 3 bases removed from V and 5 bases from J, the gap between germline ends came to 7 bases. CDR3 length: 12 amino acids. The germline gives CDR1 ENHRY, CDR2 SYGVKD. This clone is categorized as medium-sized. No antigen is known for it.

This clonotype originated in a man in his forties or fifties with glioma. V gene TRBV10-3 combines with J gene TRBJ1-1; D gene unclear. Sequenced material: PBMCs, taken from a glioma patient whose treatment included an IDH1 peptide vaccine. The CDR3 spells CAISDSGTEAFF. DNA for the CDR3: TGTGCCATCAGTGATTCCGGGACTGAAGCTTTCTTT.